A single TCR beta chain is shown here with its context. The data stem from a study of blood T cell repertoires in COVID-19. V was cut by 5 bases and J by 5 bases, with 13 bases left in between. This CDR3 is built from 13 residues. Original analysis: Amplification of reference gene primers provided the estimated nucleated cell counts. TCRdb keeps only in-frame clones here, not all; method: immunoSEQ multiplex PCR. V and J calls and clone size follow that table, whereas D and trimming were derived from the DNA. This sample has about 220,000 clones, with 70% to 85% found just once. Sequencing was performed on PBMCs or T cells enriched from blood (not recorded which). The clonotype was recovered from a woman aged 55-75 years who had recovered from COVID-19. This chain connects TRBV12-3 or TRBV12-4 to TRBJ2-7, with D possibly TRBD2 on 5 matching bases. CDR3 sequence (DNA): TGTGCCAGCAGTCCGACCCAGAGGGACGAGCAGTACTTC. Its protein is CASSPTQRDEQYF.